Each of the 28 T cell receptor beta chains below was sequenced from the same sample in a study of blood T cell repertoires in COVID-19. TCRdb keeps only in-frame clones here, not all; method: immunoSEQ multiplex PCR. The data hold 200,000 to 250,000 clones, with around 84% observed a single time. The sample taken for sequencing was peripheral blood. These receptors were obtained from a man between 60 and 75 years old with acute or convalescent COVID-19.

The chain carries TRBV6-6 and TRBJ1-5; D not resolved. Germline CDR1 reads MNHNY; CDR2 reads SVGAGI (reference sequence). The CDR3 length is 12 residues. Trimming stripped 5 bases from V and 6 bases from J, with 8 bases between. CDR3 nucleotides: TGTGCCAGCAGTCCCCCGGGTCAGCCCCAGCATTTT. Translation gives CASSPPGQPQHF.

This clone came up once. This chain links TRBV7-2 with TRBJ1-3; no clear D gene. V was clipped by 5 bases and J by 2 bases, with 10 bases between them. The germline CDR1 and CDR2 sequences are SGHTA and FQGNSA. The CDR3 sequence is 14 residues long. CDR3 amino acids: CASSPGRTGNTIYF. CDR3 nucleotides: TGTGCCAGCAGCCCCGGGAGGACTGGAAACACCATATATTTT. Full variable domain (remainder filled in from reference TRBV7-2 and TRBJ1-3): GAGVSQSPSNKVTEKGKDVELRCDPISGHTALYWYRQSLGQGLEFLIYFQGNSAPDKSGLPSDRFSAERTGGSVSTLTIQRTQQEDSAVYLCASSPGRTGNTIYFGEGSWLTVV.

The V and J genes are TRBV19 and TRBJ2-1, with D maybe TRBD2 (6 bases). V was pared by 7 bases and J by 7 bases, with 23 bases between. Germline CDR1 and CDR2: LNHDA and SQIVND (reference sequence). The CDR3 extends over 16 amino acids. CDR3 in amino acids: CASTIGSGGAGNEQFF. CDR3 DNA: TGTGCCAGTACCATAGGGTCCGGAGGGGCGGGAAATGAGCAGTTCTTC. The variable domain in full, completed from reference TRBV19 and TRBJ2-1, reads DGGITQSPKYLFRKEGQNVTLSCEQNLNHDAMYWYRQDPGQGLRLIYYSQIVNDFQKGDIAEGYSVSREKKESFPLTVTSAQKNPTAFYLCASTIGSGGAGNEQFFGPGTRLTVL.

The genes are TRBV5-1 and TRBJ1-1; the D is unclear. This CDR3 spans 16 amino acids. Deletions cut 0 bases from V and 1 base from J, with 13 bases between. The V gene's germline CDR1 is SGHRS and CDR2 YFSETQ. As DNA, the CDR3 is TGCGCCAGCAGCTTGGAACTAGCCCGGACGAACACTGAAGCTTTCTTT. This gives the protein CASSLELARTNTEAFF.

This sequence joins TRBV2 and TRBJ1-1; 7 bases fit TRBD1. V was clipped by 6 bases and J by 6 bases; unmatched bases: 10. Germline loops: CDR1 SNHLY, CDR2 FYNNEI. The CDR3 has 14 residues. The CDR3 loop reads CASRLTGINAEAFF. As DNA, the CDR3 is TGTGCCAGCAGGTTGACAGGGATAAATGCTGAAGCTTTCTTT.

The rearrangement uses TRBV6-1 and TRBJ1-1; D remains ambiguous. This CDR3 comprises 15 residues. Per germline, CDR1 MNHNS and CDR2 SASEGT. V lost 0 bases and J 1 base, leaving 9 bases between the germline ends. The CDR3 nucleotides read TGTGCCAGCAGTGAAGCGCTATACGGGAACACTGAAGCTTTCTTT. Its translation: CASSEALYGNTEAFF.

This sequence joins TRBV6-5 and TRBJ2-3; D ambiguous. V shed 7 bases and J shed 0 bases, with 14 bases lying between them. Germline V CDR1 and CDR2: MNHEY, SVGAGI. This CDR3 is built from 15 residues. The CDR3 sequence: CASKDTSFSTDTQYF. The CDR3 DNA reads as TGTGCCAGCAAAGACACATCTTTTAGCACAGATACGCAGTATTTT.

V gene TRBV29-1 combines with J gene TRBJ2-1; TRBD2 agrees at 11 bases. The CDR3 runs 14 residues. CDR1 and CDR2 from the germline V gene are SQVTM and ANQGSEA. V lost 7 bases, J lost 9 bases, and 11 bases stayed unmatched. This CDR3 is CSARTSGLGGEQFF. The CDR3 DNA reads TGCAGCGCCAGGACTAGCGGGTTGGGTGGTGAGCAGTTCTTC.

This sequence joins TRBV4-3 and TRBJ2-7; 8 nucleotides line up with TRBD2. The CDR3 has 15 residues. Germline trimming cut 0 bases from V and 7 bases from J; bases unmatched to any gene: 8. The germline V gene encodes CDR1 LGHNA and CDR2 YSLEER. CDR3 sequence (DNA): TGCGCCAGCAGCCAAGAAGGTGGACCGGGAGGGGAGCAGTACTTC. Protein: CASSQEGGPGGEQYF.

The rearrangement joins TRBV27 to TRBJ2-6; 8 positions agree with TRBD2. Germline CDR1 is MNHEY and CDR2 is SMNVEV (reference sequence). With V trimmed by 6 bases and J by 0 bases, 7 bases remained unmatched. This CDR3 has 17 amino acids. The CDR3 reads CASSPGLGNSGANVLTF. The CDR3 DNA is TGTGCCAGCAGCCCGGGACTAGGGAACTCTGGGGCCAACGTCCTGACTTTC.

This clone was seen only once. The chain employs TRBV19 and TRBJ1-5, with 7 bases aligning to TRBD1. The CDR3 is 18 residues long. Trimming cost V 3 bases and J 5 bases; bases outside gene matches: 16. Germline V gives CDR1 LNHDA, CDR2 SQIVND (reference sequence). The CDR3 DNA is TGTGCCAGTAGTATGGGGGAAATCGGGCAGGGGGTTCATCAGCCCCAGCATTTT. Translating it yields CASSMGEIGQGVHQPQHF.

The chain couples TRBV20-1 to TRBJ1-6; TRBD1 might be the D (6 bases). The CDR3 consists of 11 residues. Trimming removed 4 bases at V and 10 bases at J, with 8 bases between. Looked up from germline, CDR1 is DFQATT and CDR2 is SNEGSKA (reference sequence). CDR3 sequence reads: CSAIQGSPLHF. The CDR3 nucleotides read TGCAGTGCTATACAGGGATCACCCCTCCACTTT.

The J gene is TRBJ1-5, the V gene TRBV10-3; 8 bases fit TRBD1. The ends lost 10 bases at V and 3 bases at J; junction bases unmatched: 5. The CDR3 length is 13 residues. The V gene's germline CDR1 is ENHRY and CDR2 SYGVKD. CDR3 in DNA: TGTGCCACCCAACAGGGGGACAATCAGCCCCAGCATTTT. This translates into CATQQGDNQPQHF.

This clone was recorded a few times. The rearrangement links TRBV4-1 to TRBJ2-3; TRBD2 matches 12 bases. The CDR3 covers 16 residues. Germline V CDR1 and CDR2: MGHRA, YSYEKL. V lost 6 bases and J lost 0; bases outside the gene matches: 4. The CDR3 coding sequence is TGCGCCAGCAGGAGGACTAGCGGGGTAAGCACAGATACGCAGTATTTT. The encoded protein is CASRRTSGVSTDTQYF.

This clone appeared once. The rearrangement uses TRBV5-1 and TRBJ2-1, with 8 bases matching TRBD1. Germline trimming cut 8 bases from V and 4 bases from J; bases unmatched to any gene: 14. Germline lookup yields CDR1 SGHRS and CDR2 YFSETQ. The CDR3 is made up of 16 amino acids. The DNA for the CDR3 is TGCGCCAGTAGCGCGGGCTCCGGGACAGGATACAATGAGCAGTTCTTC. Its translation is CASSAGSGTGYNEQFF.

This chain uses TRBV11-2 with TRBJ2-6; perhaps TRBD2 as D (6 bases). CDR1 and CDR2 (germline): SGHAT, FQNNGV. CDR3 size: 18 residues. The V and J ends lost 2 bases and 0 bases respectively, with 14 bases between them. CDR3 region: CASSLRGTLSSGANVLTF. The CDR3 bases are TGTGCCAGCAGCTTACGGGGGACCCTGAGCTCTGGGGCCAACGTCCTGACTTTC.

This chain connects TRBV27 to TRBJ2-5, with D maybe TRBD1 (6 bases). The CDR3 sequence is 16 residues long. V dropped 2 bases and J dropped 4 bases, with 17 bases sitting between them. Germline V gives CDR1 MNHEY, CDR2 SMNVEV (reference sequence). CDR3 DNA sequence: TGTGCCAGCAGTTTAGTCCGTTTGGGGGCAGGAGAGACCCAGTACTTC. This encodes CASSLVRLGAGETQYF.

This chain uses TRBV28 with TRBJ1-5; a possible D gene is TRBD1 (5 bases). V lost 5 bases and J lost 6, with 11 bases in between. This CDR3 has 13 residues. Germline CDR1 and CDR2: MDHEN and SYDVKM. CDR3 sequence reads: CASSTGLTQPQHF. The CDR3 nucleotides read TGTGCCAGCAGTACAGGATTAACTCAGCCCCAGCATTTT. Variable domain in full (rest from reference TRBV28 and TRBJ1-5): DVKVTQSSRYLVKRTGEKVFLECVQDMDHENMFWYRQDPGLGLRLIYFSYDVKMKEKGDIPEGYSVSREKKERFSLILESASTNQTSMYLCASSTGLTQPQHFGDGTRLSIL.

The chain links TRBV7-2 to TRBJ2-5, with 8 bases aligning to TRBD2. Germline-derived CDR1 and CDR2 are SGHTA and FQGNSA. The CDR3 length is 13 residues. V shed 5 bases, J shed 4 bases, and the junction held 3 bases outside the gene matches. CDR3 sequence (DNA): TGTGCCAGCAGCGGCACTAGCGGAGAGACCCAGTACTTC. Its protein is CASSGTSGETQYF.

V usage is TRBV9 and J usage is TRBJ2-1; 7 bases line up with TRBD2. Germline lookup yields CDR1 SGDLS and CDR2 YYNGEE. The CDR3 runs 16 residues. V was pared by 5 bases and J by 0 bases, with 8 bases of the junction left unmatched. CDR3 region: CASSEGGTASYNEQFF. The CDR3 DNA reads TGTGCCAGCAGTGAGGGAGGGACGGCCTCCTACAATGAGCAGTTCTTC. The variable domain in full, with the rest retrieved from reference TRBV9 and TRBJ2-1, is DSGVTQTPKHLITATGQRVTLRCSPRSGDLSVYWYQQSLDQGLQFLIQYYNGEERAKGNILERFSAQQFPDLHSELNLSSLELGDSALYFCASSEGGTASYNEQFFGPGTRLTVL.

The V call is TRBV10-1, the J call TRBJ2-7; 14 bases are shared with TRBD2. Germline assignment: CDR1 WNHNN and CDR2 SYGVQD (reference sequence). This CDR3 has 15 amino acids. The J segment lost 6 bases and the V segment lost 4 bases, leaving 5 bases of the junction unmatched. This CDR3 is CASSGSGTSGGEQYF. The DNA for the CDR3 is TGCGCCAGCAGTGGATCCGGGACTAGCGGGGGCGAGCAGTACTTC.

The rearrangement uses TRBV5-6 and TRBJ1-6; weak D call: TRBD1 (6 bases). Germline V CDR1 and CDR2: SGHDT, YYEEEE. The CDR3 runs 15 residues. Between the trimmed V and J ends, which lost 2 bases and 5 bases, there was a span of 11 bases. CDR3 region: CASSFSRQDNSPLHF. CDR3 sequence (DNA): TGTGCCAGCAGCTTTAGCCGACAGGATAATTCACCCCTCCACTTT.

The chain carries TRBV7-3 and TRBJ2-2; 9 bases fit TRBD2. Trimming removed 5 bases from V and 6 bases from J; junction bases left unmatched: 19. Germline V gene sequence: CDR1 SGHTA, CDR2 FQGTGA. CDR3 size: 19 residues. The CDR3: CASSPRRGGGAAGAGELFF. The DNA for the CDR3 is TGTGCCAGCAGCCCCCGGCGAGGCGGGGGGGCCGCGGGAGCCGGGGAGCTGTTTTTT.

Notes on this clone: Germline is not matched at one junction end, which may reflect a read error. This chain uses TRBV19 with TRBJ1-1; D remains ambiguous. The CDR3 is 14 residues long. Germline CDR1 reads LNHDA; CDR2 reads SQIVND (reference sequence). CDR3 DNA: TGTGCCAGTAGTATTTTTGAAGGCAGGTCGATGGTATCATTT. Residues: CASSIFEGRSMVSF.

This sequence joins TRBV9 and TRBJ1-1; 12 bases align to TRBD1. CDR1 SGDLS and CDR2 YYNGEE come from the germline V gene. The CDR3 contains 17 residues. J lost 1 base, V lost 2 bases, and 6 bases had no gene match. CDR3: CASSVGTGGFRNTEAFF. CDR3 nucleotides: TGTGCCAGCAGCGTGGGGACAGGGGGCTTCAGGAACACTGAAGCTTTCTTT. The whole variable domain, filled in from reference TRBV9 and TRBJ1-1, reads DSGVTQTPKHLITATGQRVTLRCSPRSGDLSVYWYQQSLDQGLQFLIQYYNGEERAKGNILERFSAQQFPDLHSELNLSSLELGDSALYFCASSVGTGGFRNTEAFFGQGTRLTVV.

The rearrangement joins TRBV6-2 or TRBV6-3 to TRBJ1-5; perhaps TRBD1 as D (5 bases). Trimming stripped 2 bases from V and 12 bases from J, with 8 bases between. The CDR3 is made up of 11 amino acids. The germline gives CDR1 MNHEY, CDR2 SVGEGT. The CDR3 DNA sequence: TGTGCCAGCAGTTACCCGGGGGGCCAGCATTTT. Amino acids: CASSYPGGQHF.

The CDR3 region is CSALNADTQYF. CDR3 DNA sequence: TGCAGTGCCCTTAATGCAGATACGCAGTATTTT. The chain combines TRBV20-1 with TRBJ2-3; D uncertain. Trimming took 6 bases from V and 4 from J, leaving 8 bases between them. Germline V gene lookup returns CDR1 DFQATT and CDR2 SNEGSKA (reference sequence). The CDR3 loop spans 11 amino acids.

The V gene is TRBV6-5, the J gene TRBJ1-1, with D unclear. Trimming took off 8 bases at V and 4 bases at J, with 14 bases between the two ends. Germline assignment: CDR1 MNHEY and CDR2 SVGAGI. The CDR3 has 13 amino acids. This CDR3 reads CASVADGVTEAFF. The CDR3 DNA sequence: TGTGCCAGCGTCGCTGATGGAGTCACTGAAGCTTTCTTT.